Following are 10 T cell receptor beta chains from one sample sequenced in a study of T cell responses to AZD1222 COVID-19 vaccine. Assay: immunoSEQ multiplex PCR; the TCRdb copy retains only in-frame clones and omits some. The table includes some 140,000 clones, roughly nine tenths detected once. The material sequenced was peripheral blood, taken 28 days after the second AZD1222 dose. The receptors were sampled from an adult who received the AZD1222 COVID-19 vaccine.

CDR3 coding DNA: TGTGCCAGCAGCTTTGACAGAGCTAACTATGGCTACACCTTC. Residues: CASSFDRANYGYTF. The gene calls are TRBV5-6 and TRBJ1-2, with D maybe TRBD1 (5 bases). The CDR3 is 14 amino acids. Trimming stripped 2 bases from V and 0 bases from J, with 8 bases between. CDR1 SGHDT and CDR2 YYEEEE come from the germline V gene.

This chain links TRBV7-8 with TRBJ1-2; 10 nucleotides match TRBD1. The V gene end was trimmed by 0 bases and the J gene end by 2 bases; junction bases not matched to a gene: 9. Germline assignment: CDR1 SGHVS and CDR2 FQNEAQ. This CDR3 spans 18 amino acids. The CDR3 DNA reads TGTGCCAGCAGCTTAGCGCGGACAGGGGGTACTACAAACTATGGCTACACCTTC. This sequence encodes CASSLARTGGTTNYGYTF. Variable domain in full (rest from reference TRBV7-8 and TRBJ1-2): GAGVSQSPRYKVAKRGQDVALRCDPISGHVSLFWYQQALGQGPEFLTYFQNEAQLDKSGLPSDRFFAERPEGSVSTLKIQRTQQEDSAVYLCASSLARTGGTTNYGYTFGSGTRLTVV.

This chain uses TRBV2 with TRBJ2-3; no clear D. The CDR3 extends over 12 amino acids. The germline gives CDR1 SNHLY, CDR2 FYNNEI. The V end lost 3 bases, the J end lost 2 bases, and 3 bases lay between the germline ends. CDR3 loop: CASSEVTDTQYF. The CDR3 region has the DNA TGTGCCAGCAGTGAGGTCACAGATACGCAGTATTTT.

The rearrangement uses TRBV19 and TRBJ1-6, with 7 positions matching TRBD1. The CDR3 loop spans 13 amino acids. Germline lookup yields CDR1 LNHDA and CDR2 SQIVND (reference sequence). V gave up 4 bases and J gave up 9 bases; unmatched junction bases: 3. The CDR3 nucleotides read TGTGCCAGTAGTACCGACAGGGTTTCACCCCTCCACTTT. Amino acid sequence: CASSTDRVSPLHF.

The rearrangement joins TRBV5-1 to TRBJ1-2; the match to TRBD1 covers 9 bases. V shed 4 bases and J 1 base; nucleotides not matched to a gene: 5. Germline V CDR1 and CDR2: SGHRS, YFSETQ. The CDR3 sequence is 15 residues long. CDR3 nucleotide sequence: TGCGCCAGCAGCCCGGGACAGGGAAGTAACTATGGCTACACCTTC. Residues: CASSPGQGSNYGYTF.

V usage is TRBV21-1 and J usage is TRBJ2-3; whether TRBD2, the table's D call, matches the DNA was not checked. TRBV21-1 is listed as a pseudogene. This CDR3 spans 16 amino acids. The DNA of the CDR3 is TGTGCCAGCAGCAAAGGGAAACGGGGGGACCCAGATACGCAGTATTTT. Its translation is CASSKGKRGDPDTQYF.

This chain connects TRBV19 to TRBJ2-2, with D perhaps TRBD2 (6 bases). The CDR3 is made up of 16 amino acids. The V end was cut by 8 bases, the J end by 3 bases, with 19 bases between. Germline CDR1 reads LNHDA; CDR2 reads SQIVND (reference sequence). The CDR3 DNA follows: TGTGCCAGTGGCACCGCGGGGACCCGAGACACCGGGGAGCTGTTTTTT. It specifies CASGTAGTRDTGELFF. Full variable domain (rest looked up from reference TRBV19 and TRBJ2-2): DGGITQSPKYLFRKEGQNVTLSCEQNLNHDAMYWYRQDPGQGLRLIYYSQIVNDFQKGDIAEGYSVSREKKESFPLTVTSAQKNPTAFYLCASGTAGTRDTGELFFGEGSRLTVL.

The gene calls are TRBV3-1 (or the pseudogene TRBV3-2) and TRBJ2-4; possible D gene TRBD1, 6 bases. V was trimmed by 6 bases and J by 8 bases, leaving 11 bases between them. Germline lookup yields CDR1 LGHDT and CDR2 YNNKEL (reference sequence). The CDR3 covers 12 residues. CDR3 protein: CASSKQGDIQYF. CDR3 nucleotide sequence: TGTGCCAGCAGTAAACAGGGAGACATTCAGTACTTC.

The J gene is TRBJ1-1, the V gene TRBV3-1 (or the pseudogene TRBV3-2); the D is unclear. Deletions cut 2 bases from V and 0 bases from J, with 7 bases between. Germline assignment: CDR1 LGHDT and CDR2 YNNKEL (reference sequence). This CDR3 region has 14 residues. Here the CDR3 reads CASSQLRMNTEAFF. The CDR3 region has the DNA TGTGCCAGCAGCCAACTCCGGATGAACACTGAAGCTTTCTTT.

The chain links TRBV7-2 to TRBJ1-5, with D possibly being TRBD1 (5 bases). The germline CDR1 and CDR2 sequences are SGHTA and FQGNSA. The V end lost 5 bases, the J end lost 0 bases, and 14 bases lay between the germline ends. CDR3 size: 16 residues. The CDR3: CASSPYGGYSNQPQHF. The CDR3 nucleotides are TGTGCCAGCAGCCCTTACGGGGGATATAGCAATCAGCCCCAGCATTTT.